The 3 T cell receptor beta chains below all came from one sample that was sequenced in a study of vaccination and CD4 T cells after COVID-19. TCRdb analysed the PCR reads with MiXCR anew, one entry per CDR3 protein. In the table there are under 30,000 distinct CDR3 sequences, about 50% of which are singletons. The time point: late sampling 161 to 241 days after vaccination in three convalescent patients. Sequencing was performed on CD4+ T cells from blood, taken about 7 months after SARS-CoV-2 vaccination. The receptors shown here come from a human donor who had recovered from COVID-19.

The chain recombines TRBV6-1 with TRBJ1-2, with D unclear. The length of the CDR3 is 14 residues. CDR1 MNHNS and CDR2 SASEGT come from the germline V gene. V dropped 6 bases and J dropped 2 bases, with 13 bases sitting between them. The CDR3 nucleotides read TGTGCCAGCAGCCCCCTCAAAAAAAACTATGGCTACACCTTC. This codes for CASSPLKKNYGYTF.

This clonotype was detected only a few times. The CDR3, as DNA: TGTGCCATCGCTTTGAGGCGGTACACTGAAGCTTTCTTT. This translates into CAIALRRYTEAFF. The genes are TRBV10-3 and TRBJ1-1; D gene uncertain. The V gene's germline CDR1 is ENHRY and CDR2 SYGVKD. The V end lost 8 bases, the J end lost 3 bases, and 13 bases lay between the germline ends. CDR3 length equals 13 residues.

The chain carries TRBV19 and TRBJ1-2; the D gene is possibly TRBD1 (5 bases). The germline V gene has CDR1 LNHDA and CDR2 SQIVND (reference sequence). Trimming removed 5 bases at V and 7 bases at J, with 17 bases between. The CDR3 extends over 14 amino acids. CDR3 in DNA: TGTGCCAGTAGTTGGTCCGCAGGGTTGCGTGGCTACACCTTC. As protein: CASSWSAGLRGYTF. Full variable domain (missing parts from reference TRBV19 and TRBJ1-2): DGGITQSPKYLFRKEGQNVTLSCEQNLNHDAMYWYRQDPGQGLRLIYYSQIVNDFQKGDIAEGYSVSREKKESFPLTVTSAQKNPTAFYLCASSWSAGLRGYTFGSGTRLTVV.